The clone carrying this TCR beta chain was recorded only once. This sample is drawn from a study of blood T cells in healthy people across ages. The V and J ends lost 3 bases and 3 bases, in that order; junction bases with no gene match: 5. The CDR3 sequence is 15 residues long. Alongside a J-beta primer mix, a sample-barcoded 5' primer served in a second PCR lasting roughly 6 to 11 cycles. From the 5' RACE reads, TCRdb called clonotypes with MiXCR, one entry per CDR3 protein. The data contain about 2 million distinct CDR3 sequences, 40% to 55% of them singletons. The clonotype was recovered from a woman aged 40 to 50 in good health. The J gene is TRBJ2-3, the V gene TRBV12-3 or TRBV12-4; 8 bases are shared with TRBD2. Sequencing used blood. CDR3 sequence (DNA): TGTGCCAGCAGTTTCGTACTAGCGGAGACAGATACGCAGTATTTT. It is translated as CASSFVLAETDTQYF.